Sequencing of this T cell receptor beta chain was carried out in a study of identical twins. A remark on this clonotype: The antigen is unknown.

A universal primer site was added by template switching, and unique molecular identifiers were carried by the cDNA. A single record per CDR3 protein comes from TCRdb applying MiXCR to the 5' RACE reads. This sample has 550,000 to 800,000 distinct CDR3 sequences, with 7.1% found just once. Each donor was a healthy Caucasian. The CDR3 runs 16 residues. The germline V gene has CDR1 LNHDA and CDR2 SQIVND (reference sequence). The V gene lost 0 bases and the J gene lost 0 bases, with 9 bases spanning the gap. Overall study findings and caveats: Insertions ran lower in abundant cord blood beta clonotypes, though not in memory repertoires.

This same sample was also taken into another study, of yellow fever vaccine responses in identical twins.

This sequence was found in a woman aged 18 to 35 in good health. The sample taken for sequencing was PBMCs. V and J are TRBV19 and TRBJ2-1, with unresolved D. The CDR3 protein is CASSIDGGPSYNEQFF. The DNA for the CDR3 is TGTGCCAGTAGTATAGACGGTGGACCCTCCTACAATGAGCAGTTCTTC.